This TCR beta chain emerged from a study of OX40 agonist ivuxolimab in advanced cancers. Study at large: One patient with hepatocellular carcinoma and two with cutaneous melanoma, three in all, had partial responses. Overall study findings and caveats: At 0.1 to 3.0 mg/kg, CD4+ and CD8+ blood T cells expanded clonally by week 6. More expanded clones were found, on average, in CD8+ than in CD4+ T cells.

This clone has only one observation. Its antigen is currently unknown. Only in-frame clones appear in the TCRdb table, and some are missing; sequencing was by immunoSEQ multiplex PCR. The table lists around 150,000 clones, about nine tenths of them singletons, with roughly 0.99% in the top ten. The germline gives CDR1 MNHEY, CDR2 SMNVEV (reference sequence). The CDR3 is 15 amino acids. V shed 1 base and J 4 bases; nucleotides not matched to a gene: 3. The chain recombines TRBV27 with TRBJ2-7; TRBD2 aligns across 11 bases. The sequenced sample was CD4+ or CD8+ T cells sorted from blood, obtained in a trial of the OX40 agonist ivuxolimab. The clonotype originates from an adult with an advanced solid tumor such as melanoma, head and neck, liver or kidney cancer. The CDR3 DNA sequence: TGTGCCAGCAGTTTATTGGCTAGCGGGGGGTACGAGCAGTACTTC. It yields the protein CASSLLASGGYEQYF.